This T cell receptor beta chain derives from a study of regulatory T cells in long-lasting Graves disease. The CDR3 spans 16 residues. The V end was cut by 1 base, the J end by 2 bases, with 9 bases between. Germline CDR1 is MGHRA and CDR2 is YSYEKL. Library construction for TCR beta used iRepertoire HTBI primers and Arm-PCR of CDR3 regions. TCRdb recomputed calls from the multiplex PCR reads with MiXCR, one row per CDR3 protein. The sample comprises about 560,000 distinct CDR3 sequences, about 15% of which are singletons, and approximately 12% rests with the top ten. As for time point: newly diagnosed GD, antithyroid drugs for less than 3 months. Making the TCR library involved RNA that had been extracted from PBMCs. These data were likewise used in another study, on T cells in Graves' hyperthyroidism and ophthalmopathy. As that report states: HTBI primers were used for first-round RT-PCR of the TCR CDR3.

The chain carries TRBV4-1 and TRBJ2-6, with TRBD1 as a possible D gene (5 bases). The sample in question was peripheral blood mononuclear cells (PBMCs), obtained at new diagnosis, from a patient treated with antithyroid drugs. This clonotype was obtained from a man aged 18 to 30 with Graves disease. CDR3 amino acids: CASSQVGRAGANVLTF. CDR3 coding DNA: TGCGCCAGCAGCCAAGTTGGCAGGGCTGGGGCCAACGTCCTGACTTTC.